This is a list of T cell receptor beta chains from one sample in a study of cytomegalovirus exposure and HLA in healthy donors. Sequencing used immunoSEQ multiplex PCR; TCRdb keeps in-frame clones, though not all of them. The table shows some 110,000 clones, with 79% occurring only once. The sequenced material came from PBMCs. Receptors originate from a woman aged 18-29 years in good health and CMV-seropositive. Both conserved end residues are part of each CDR3. Fields, in order: J gene, clone size, D gene, V gene, CDR3 DNA, CDR3 protein. The D gene is left open where the match is weak. Only some rows state a clone size, as once, few, many or a class for expanded clones.

TRBJ1-3,NA,NA,TRBV6-5,TGTGCCAGCAGCCTCTCTGGGGGCGGTGGAAACACCATATATTTT,CASSLSGGGGNTIYF
TRBJ1-2,NA,TRBD1,TRBV5-1,TGCGCCAGCAGCGGACTCCAGGGGGCCGTTGGCTACACCTTC,CASSGLQGAVGYTF
TRBJ1-1,NA,TRBD1,TRBV5-6,TGTGCCAGCAGCCCCGTAACCGGGACAGGGAACACTGAAGCTTTCTTT,CASSPVTGTGNTEAFF
TRBJ1-2,few,NA,TRBV11-2,TGTGCCAGCAGCTTAGTGTTCAGCTATGGCTACACCTTC,CASSLVFSYGYTF
TRBJ2-1,NA,TRBD2,TRBV4-1,TGCGCCAGCAGCCTTAGACTAGCGGGAGCGTATGAGCAGTTCTTC,CASSLRLAGAYEQFF
TRBJ1-1,NA,NA,TRBV30,TGTGCCTGGACTGAAGGGGTGAACACTGAAGCTTTCTTT,CAWTEGVNTEAFF
TRBJ2-7,NA,TRBD2,TRBV7-9,TGTGCCAGCAGTCTCGACTCTAGCGGGGGCCCAAAGCAGTACTTC,CASSLDSSGGPKQYF
TRBJ2-7,NA,NA,TRBV4-1,TGCGCCAGCAGTCTATCGCCAGGGGCCAGCTCCTACGAGCAGTACTTC,CASSLSPGASSYEQYF
TRBJ2-3,NA,TRBD2,TRBV25-1,TGTGCCAGCACTCTGGCGGGAGGAACAGATACGCAGTATTTT,CASTLAGGTDTQYF
TRBJ1-1,few,NA,TRBV5-1,TGCGCCAGCAGAGGGGACTTGAACACTGAAGCTTTCTTT,CASRGDLNTEAFF
TRBJ2-3,NA,NA,TRBV5-1,TGCGCCAGCAGCTTGGGGCAGCTAGCATCCACAGATACGCAGTATTTT,CASSLGQLASTDTQYF
TRBJ1-4,NA,NA,TRBV28,TGTGCCAGCAGAGGGGCCCCAACTAATGAAAAACTGTTTTTT,CASRGAPTNEKLFF
TRBJ2-7,NA,NA,TRBV11-1,TGTGCCAGCAGCTTATCCTTCAGGGAGGACGAGCAGTACTTC,CASSLSFREDEQYF
TRBJ1-5,NA,NA,TRBV5-1,TGCGCCAGCAGCCCCGAGGGGGATCAGCCCCAGCATTTT,CASSPEGDQPQHF
TRBJ2-4,NA,NA,TRBV18,TGTGCCAGCTCACCCTCCCCCAACATTCAGTACTTC,CASSPSPNIQYF
TRBJ1-4,NA,NA,TRBV30,TGTGCCTGGAGTGTACCGGTACCTTATAATGAAAAACTGTTTTTT,CAWSVPVPYNEKLFF
TRBJ2-1,NA,TRBD1,TRBV29-1,TGCAGCGCTGGCCGGGACAGGGTCTACAATGAGCAGTTCTTC,CSAGRDRVYNEQFF
TRBJ1-3,NA,NA,TRBV7-9,TGTGCCAGCAGCTTAGATGTACTGCACTCTGGAAACACCATATATTTT,CASSLDVLHSGNTIYF
TRBJ2-2,NA,NA,TRBV18,TGTGCCAGCTCACCAATCTGGGTTGGAGAAGAAAAGCCGGGGGAGCTGTTTTTT,CASSPIWVGEEKPGELFF
TRBJ1-1,NA,NA,TRBV10-1,TGCGCCAGCAGCCCTGAGGGGAACACTGAAGCTTTCTTT,CASSPEGNTEAFF
TRBJ2-7,NA,NA,TRBV5-1,TGCGCCAGCAGCTTGGGCGAGCACTACGAGCAGTACTTC,CASSLGEHYEQYF
TRBJ2-5,few,NA,TRBV27,TGTGCCAGCAGTTATCAGGGTCTAGAGACCCAGTACTTC,CASSYQGLETQYF
TRBJ1-1,once,NA,TRBV30,TGTGCCTGGAGTGTACGTGCGGTCACTGAAGCTTTCTTT,CAWSVRAVTEAFF
TRBJ2-1,few,NA,TRBV25-1,TGTGCCAGCAGTGGGGGAGTGGGCGGTTACAATGAGCAGTTCTTC,CASSGGVGGYNEQFF
TRBJ1-1,NA,NA,TRBV4-2,TGTGCCAGCAGCCAAGATCCGGGGGGAAGGACTGAAGCTTTCTTT,CASSQDPGGRTEAFF
TRBJ1-4,once,TRBD1,TRBV4-1,TGCGCCAGCAGCCGTACCTCCGGGACAGGGGGGCGTCGGGATAATGAAAAACTGTTTTTT,CASSRTSGTGGRRDNEKLFF
TRBJ1-3,few,NA,TRBV11-3,TGTGCCAGCAGCTTAGGGACAGATGGAAACACCATATATTTT,CASSLGTDGNTIYF
TRBJ1-1,NA,NA,TRBV7-3,TGTGCCAGCAGCTTCGGGGGGAGGACTGAAGCTTTCTTT,CASSFGGRTEAFF
TRBJ2-1,NA,TRBD2,TRBV7-3,TGTGCCAGCAGTCAAGCCGGGACTAGCGGGAATTATGAGCAGTTCTTC,CASSQAGTSGNYEQFF
TRBJ2-1,once,TRBD2,TRBV30,TGTGCCTGCGGGACTAGCGGGGTCAATGAGCAGTTCTTC,CACGTSGVNEQFF
TRBJ2-7,NA,TRBD1,TRBV7-3,TGTGCCAGCAGCTTACTGGGACAGGGGAATTACGAGCAGTACTTC,CASSLLGQGNYEQYF
TRBJ2-1,NA,TRBD1,TRBV19,TGTGCCAGTACTCCTACTAGGGTACAGGGGACAAATGAGCAGTTCTTC,CASTPTRVQGTNEQFF
TRBJ2-1,NA,NA,TRBV5-1,TGCGCCAGCACCCCGGAGGACTCCTACAATGAGCAGTTCTTC,CASTPEDSYNEQFF
TRBJ2-1,NA,NA,TRBV28,TGTGCCAGCAGTTTACTGGGCAGTTACAATGAGCAGTTCTTC,CASSLLGSYNEQFF
TRBJ1-4,NA,NA,TRBV15,TGTGCCGCCGGGGGTGAAAAACTGTTTTTT,CAAGGEKLFF
TRBJ2-3,NA,TRBD2,TRBV27,TGTGCCAGCAGACAGAGCGGGAGCGGCACAGATACGCAGTATTTT,CASRQSGSGTDTQYF
TRBJ2-3,NA,TRBD1,TRBV2,TGTGCGGACAGGGGGCGCAACACAGATACGCAGTATTTT,CADRGRNTDTQYF
TRBJ2-1,NA,NA,TRBV5-5,TGTGCCAGCAGCTTGGAAGGGGGAGACTACAATGGGCAGTTCTTC,CASSLEGGDYNGQFF
TRBJ2-7,NA,NA,TRBV6-5,TGTGCCAGCAGCCCGACAGCTTACGAGCAGTACTTC,CASSPTAYEQYF
TRBJ1-5,NA,NA,TRBV30,TGTGCCTGGAATGGAGCGAGTGATCAGCCCCAGAATTTT,CAWNGASDQPQNF
TRBJ1-1,NA,NA,TRBV7-3,TGTGCCAGCAGCTCCGACAGAACGGGCACTGAAGCTTTCTTT,CASSSDRTGTEAFF
TRBJ2-7,NA,NA,TRBV5-4,TGTGCCAGCAGGCTGGACAGAGGGTTCGAGCAGTACTTC,CASRLDRGFEQYF
TRBJ1-5,NA,TRBD1,TRBV10-1,TGCGCCAGCAGTGAGTCCAGGACAGGCCGGATCTATAGCAATCAGCCCCAGCATTTT,CASSESRTGRIYSNQPQHF
TRBJ2-1,NA,NA,TRBV7-8,TGTGCCAGCAGCGGATTAGGGGGAAACACCAATGAGCAGTTCTTC,CASSGLGGNTNEQFF